A single sample is the source of the 12 T cell receptor beta chains below, sequenced in a study of shared clonotypes between healthy human individuals. Produced via immunoSEQ multiplex PCR; TCRdb's table is partial and in-frame only. Here the sample spans 1,400,000 or so clones, approximately 98.5% being singletons. The material sequenced was naive CD4+ T cells sorted from blood. Stated subset: CD45RA+ positively selected. These receptors were obtained from a man under 40 in good health.

The chain couples TRBV4-2 to TRBJ2-1; 7 bases are shared with TRBD2. The trim removed 3 bases at V and 6 bases at J, leaving 8 bases unmatched. Germline CDR1 and CDR2: LGHNA and YNFKEQ. The CDR3 loop spans 15 amino acids. This CDR3 is CASSQGRALSNEQFF. The CDR3, as DNA: TGTGCCAGCAGCCAGGGGAGGGCCCTCTCCAATGAGCAGTTCTTC.

This chain uses TRBV7-2 with TRBJ2-3; 7 nucleotides match TRBD2. Germline V gene lookup returns CDR1 SGHTA and CDR2 FQGNSA. V dropped 5 bases and J dropped 2; count of bases not matched to a gene: 4. This CDR3 is 14 amino acids long. This CDR3 is CASSHRLATDTQYF. The CDR3 DNA follows: TGTGCCAGCAGCCATAGACTAGCCACAGATACGCAGTATTTT.

This clone occurred once. The sample has other DNA sequences that encode this CDR3 too. The chain employs TRBV20-1 and TRBJ2-7, with D possibly being TRBD2 (6 bases). This CDR3 is built from 11 residues. Trimming removed 6 bases at V and 5 bases at J, with 11 bases between. Germline CDR1 DFQATT, CDR2 SNEGSKA (reference sequence). The CDR3 sequence is CSARLVHEQYF. CDR3 DNA: TGCAGTGCAAGACTAGTCCACGAGCAGTACTTC.

V gene TRBV5-4 combines with J gene TRBJ1-2; 9 positions agree with TRBD1. This CDR3 is built from 15 residues. Per the germline V gene, CDR1 is SGHNT and CDR2 is YYREEE (reference sequence). The junction had 7 bases not matched to a gene; V was cut back by 3 bases and J by 4 bases. The CDR3 nucleotides are TGTGCCAGCAGCTCTCCGGGACAGGGACCCTATGGCTACACCTTC. It codes for CASSSPGQGPYGYTF.

CDR3 in amino acids: CASSPSFLAKNIQYF. The CDR3 nucleotides read TGTGCCAGCAGCCCAAGTTTCCTAGCCAAAAACATTCAGTACTTC. The gene calls are TRBV5-8 and TRBJ2-4; D not certain. The germline V gene has CDR1 SGHTS and CDR2 YDEGEE. Trimming took off 4 bases at V and 0 bases at J, with 11 bases between the two ends. CDR3 length equals 15 residues.

This chain uses TRBV2 with TRBJ2-5; D remains unclear. The CDR3 has 14 amino acids. Germline V CDR1 and CDR2: SNHLY, FYNNEI. V shed 6 bases and J shed 3 bases, with 14 bases lying between them. CDR3 coding DNA: TGTGCCAGCAGCGTCCGTAGGGCAAAAGAGACCCAGTACTTC. Encoded protein: CASSVRRAKETQYF.

V usage is TRBV19 and J usage is TRBJ2-1; D is ambiguous. CDR1 is LNHDA, CDR2 SQIVND, per germline (reference sequence). This CDR3 contains 14 residues. Trimming stripped 3 bases from V and 5 bases from J, with 11 bases between. Written as DNA, the CDR3 is TGTGCCAGTAGTATTGTGGGAACCCACAATGAGCAGTTCTTC. It yields the protein CASSIVGTHNEQFF.

The chain employs TRBV20-1 and TRBJ2-1; D is undetermined. With 6 bases removed from V and 8 bases from J, the gap between germline ends came to 11 bases. The CDR3 consists of 11 residues. The germline V gene encodes CDR1 DFQATT and CDR2 SNEGSKA (reference sequence). The DNA for the CDR3 is TGCAGTGCCCGGACCGACGATGAGCAGTTCTTC. Protein sequence: CSARTDDEQFF.

DNA for the CDR3: TGTGCCAGCAGCGGGACTAGTCTCTCCTACAATGAGCAGTTCTTC. Translating gives CASSGTSLSYNEQFF. The chain carries TRBV9 and TRBJ2-1; 7 bases fit TRBD2. V was pared by 3 bases and J by 0 bases, with 3 bases of the junction left unmatched. CDR3 size: 15 residues. Germline V gene sequence: CDR1 SGDLS, CDR2 YYNGEE.

Comments on this clone: Other DNA sequences in the same sample also yield this CDR3. The rearrangement joins TRBV30 to TRBJ2-7, with TRBD2 identical over 9 bases. The trim removed 4 bases at V and 3 bases at J, leaving 1 base unmatched. This CDR3 region has 12 residues. Germline CDR1 and CDR2: GTSNPN and SVGIG (reference sequence). CDR3 sequence: CAWISGSYEQYF. CDR3 in DNA: TGTGCCTGGATTAGCGGGAGCTACGAGCAGTACTTC.

The rearrangement uses TRBV7-9 and TRBJ2-5; perhaps TRBD1 as D (7 bases). V lost 5 bases and J 5 bases, leaving 18 bases between the germline ends. The CDR3 totals 15 residues. Germline V gives CDR1 SEHNR, CDR2 FQNEAQ (reference sequence). The CDR3 sequence is CASSRWRGRVETQYF. The CDR3 DNA follows: TGTGCCAGCAGCCGCTGGAGGGGGCGCGTGGAGACCCAGTACTTC. The full variable domain, completed using reference TRBV7-9 and TRBJ2-5, is DTGVSQNPRHKITKRGQNVTFRCDPISEHNRLYWYRQTLGQGPEFLTYFQNEAQLEKSRLLSDRFSAERPKGSFSTLEIQRTEQGDSAMYLCASSRWRGRVETQYFGPGTRLLVL.

The V and J genes are TRBV5-1 and TRBJ2-7, with no clear D. CDR1 is SGHRS, CDR2 YFSETQ, per germline. There are 13 residues in the CDR3. V was cut by 0 bases and J by 5 bases, with 9 bases left in between. The CDR3, as DNA: TGCGCCAGCAGCTTGGAATCAACACACGAGCAGTACTTC. Its translation: CASSLESTHEQYF.